These 7 T cell receptor beta chains were sequenced from one sample in a study of shared clonotypes between healthy human individuals. Sequenced by immunoSEQ multiplex PCR; TCRdb stores in-frame clones only, minus some. Among hundreds of thousands of clones, around 97% were seen once, and the ten largest hold 0.055% to 0.07%. Input material: naive CD4+ T cells sorted from blood. Subset specified: CD45RA+ positively selected. These receptors all stem from a woman aged 25 to 45 in good health.

V usage is TRBV2 and J usage is TRBJ2-3, with D perhaps matching TRBD2 (6 bases). The germline gives CDR1 SNHLY, CDR2 FYNNEI. The length of the CDR3 is 15 residues. With 7 bases removed from V and 1 base from J, the gap between germline ends came to 15 bases. CDR3 nucleotide sequence: TGTGCCAGCACCAAGCGGGCTTTAGGCACAGATACGCAGTATTTT. This gives the protein CASTKRALGTDTQYF.

The chain uses TRBV10-1 and TRBJ2-2; D gene uncertain. CDR1 is WNHNN, CDR2 SYGVQD, per germline (reference sequence). The V gene lost 3 bases and the J gene lost 3 bases, with 14 bases spanning the gap. This CDR3 is built from 16 residues. The CDR3 here is CASSDRAVTYTGELFF. CDR3 nucleotide sequence: TGCGCCAGCAGTGATAGGGCAGTTACCTACACCGGGGAGCTGTTTTTT.

CDR3 protein: CASSTSEYTGELFF. CDR3 nucleotide sequence: TGTGCCAGCAGTACTAGCGAGTACACCGGGGAGCTGTTTTTT. V is TRBV2 and J is TRBJ2-2, with 7 nucleotides matching TRBD2. The germline V gene has CDR1 SNHLY and CDR2 FYNNEI. After removal of 5 bases from V and 3 bases from J, the junction contained 3 bases not matched to a gene. This CDR3 spans 14 amino acids.

This clone was counted between two and nine times. The J gene is TRBJ1-5, the V gene TRBV6-5; D gene unclear. CDR1 is MNHEY, CDR2 SVGAGI, per germline. The CDR3 spans 14 residues. V shed 5 bases and J shed 6 bases, with 14 bases lying between them. CDR3 sequence: CASSPRTVTQPQHF. The CDR3 nucleotides read TGTGCCAGCAGTCCCAGGACGGTAACTCAGCCCCAGCATTTT.

The chain joins TRBV28 to TRBJ2-3, with 8 bases fitting TRBD1. Germline-derived CDR1 and CDR2 are MDHEN and SYDVKM. CDR3 size: 16 residues. V was pared by 2 bases and J by 1 base, with 5 bases of the junction left unmatched. The CDR3 DNA follows: TGTGCCAGCAGTTTAGGGACAGGCGTACGCACAGATACGCAGTATTTT. As protein: CASSLGTGVRTDTQYF.

The genes are TRBV27 and TRBJ1-2; 8 bases fit TRBD1. Germline V lookup: CDR1 MNHEY, CDR2 SMNVEV (reference sequence). The CDR3 has 13 amino acids. J lost 7 bases, V lost 8 bases, and 9 bases had no gene match. CDR3 in DNA: TGTGCCAGCGCACTCGACAGGGGCGGTGGCTACACCTTC. Amino acids: CASALDRGGGYTF.

Turning to this clone: The same CDR3 also results from other DNA sequences found in this sample. V is TRBV5-1 and J is TRBJ1-3, with TRBD1 as a possible D gene (6 bases). The CDR3 consists of 15 residues. V was shortened by 0 bases and J by 1 base, with 8 bases between the two germline ends. Germline V gene lookup returns CDR1 SGHRS and CDR2 YFSETQ. In DNA, the CDR3 is TGCGCCAGCAGCTTGGAGGGGGGTTCTGGAAACACCATATATTTT. This translates into CASSLEGGSGNTIYF.